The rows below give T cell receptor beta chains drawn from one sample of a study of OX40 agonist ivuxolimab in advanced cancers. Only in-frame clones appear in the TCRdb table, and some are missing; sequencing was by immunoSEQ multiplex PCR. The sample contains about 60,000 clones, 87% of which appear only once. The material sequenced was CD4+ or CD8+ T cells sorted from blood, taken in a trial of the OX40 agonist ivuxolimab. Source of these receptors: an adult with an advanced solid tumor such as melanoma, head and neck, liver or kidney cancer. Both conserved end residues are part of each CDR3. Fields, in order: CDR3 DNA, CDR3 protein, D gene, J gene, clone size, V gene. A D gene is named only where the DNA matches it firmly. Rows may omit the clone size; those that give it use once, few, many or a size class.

DNA: TGCGCCAGCAGTGAGTCCCCCGAGCAGTACTTC; CDR3: CASSESPEQYF; D: .; J: TRBJ2-7; size: .; V: TRBV10-2
DNA: TGTGCCAGCAGCTTTGGCAGGAACACTGAAGCTTTCTTT; CDR3: CASSFGRNTEAFF; D: .; J: TRBJ1-1; size: few; V: TRBV5-6
DNA: TGTGCCAGCTCACCCGGGACAGGGACTAACTATGGCTACACCTTC; CDR3: CASSPGTGTNYGYTF; D: TRBD1; J: TRBJ1-2; size: .; V: TRBV18
DNA: TGCGCCAGCAGCCCAGGGGGGAGGGGCAATGAGCAGTTCTTC; CDR3: CASSPGGRGNEQFF; D: .; J: TRBJ2-1; size: few; V: TRBV5-1
DNA: TGTGCCAGCAGTTTTGGGGGTCTAGGACAGCCCCAGCATTTT; CDR3: CASSFGGLGQPQHF; D: .; J: TRBJ1-5; size: .; V: TRBV6-5
DNA: TGTGCCACCTTACCGGGACAAAAAGGTGAAAAACTGTTTTTT; CDR3: CATLPGQKGEKLFF; D: .; J: TRBJ1-4; size: .; V: TRBV2
DNA: TGTGCCAGCAGCTTAAGGGCTGTGGAGACCCAGTACTTC; CDR3: CASSLRAVETQYF; D: .; J: TRBJ2-5; size: .; V: TRBV11-2
DNA: TGCGCCAGCAGCCACCTTGGGCGGGGGGACCAAGAGACCCAGTACTTC; CDR3: CASSHLGRGDQETQYF; D: TRBD2; J: TRBJ2-5; size: .; V: TRBV4-1
DNA: TGTGCCAGCAGTTCACCGGGACAGGGGACCCAGCCCCAGCATTTT; CDR3: CASSSPGQGTQPQHF; D: TRBD1; J: TRBJ1-5; size: .; V: TRBV28
DNA: TGCGCCAGCAGCGCGGGACCGCACCTAAGCACAGATACGCAGTATTTT; CDR3: CASSAGPHLSTDTQYF; D: .; J: TRBJ2-3; size: .; V: TRBV5-1
DNA: TGCGCCAGCAGCCCCGGCGGAGGAGCGGGGGGCGGGATCGCCGGGGAGCTGTTTTTT; CDR3: CASSPGGGAGGGIAGELFF; D: TRBD2; J: TRBJ2-2; size: .; V: TRBV4-1
DNA: TGTGCCAGCAGCTTACCCATGGGCACCTACGAGCAGTACTTC; CDR3: CASSLPMGTYEQYF; D: .; J: TRBJ2-7; size: .; V: TRBV7-8
DNA: TGTGCCAGGGCAGGGACATCGGACGAGCAGTACTTC; CDR3: CARAGTSDEQYF; D: .; J: TRBJ2-7; size: .; V: TRBV10-3
DNA: TGTGCCAGCTCACAGGAACAGGGAAGCACTGAAGCTTTCTTT; CDR3: CASSQEQGSTEAFF; D: .; J: TRBJ1-1; size: .; V: TRBV18